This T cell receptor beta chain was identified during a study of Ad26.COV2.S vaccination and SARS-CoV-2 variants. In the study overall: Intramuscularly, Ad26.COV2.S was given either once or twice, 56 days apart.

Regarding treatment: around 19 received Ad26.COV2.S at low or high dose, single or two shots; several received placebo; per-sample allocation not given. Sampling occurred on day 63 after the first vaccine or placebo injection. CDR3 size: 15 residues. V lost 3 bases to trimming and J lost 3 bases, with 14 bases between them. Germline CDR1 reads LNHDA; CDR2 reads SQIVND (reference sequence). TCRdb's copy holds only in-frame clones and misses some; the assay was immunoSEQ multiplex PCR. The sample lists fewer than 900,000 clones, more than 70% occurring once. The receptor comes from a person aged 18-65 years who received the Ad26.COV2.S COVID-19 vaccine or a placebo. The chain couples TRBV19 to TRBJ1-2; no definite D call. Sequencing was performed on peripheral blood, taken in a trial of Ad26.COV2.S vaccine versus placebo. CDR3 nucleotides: TGTGCCAGTAGTATCCTACAGATTACAGACTATGGCTACACCTTC. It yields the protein CASSILQITDYGYTF.